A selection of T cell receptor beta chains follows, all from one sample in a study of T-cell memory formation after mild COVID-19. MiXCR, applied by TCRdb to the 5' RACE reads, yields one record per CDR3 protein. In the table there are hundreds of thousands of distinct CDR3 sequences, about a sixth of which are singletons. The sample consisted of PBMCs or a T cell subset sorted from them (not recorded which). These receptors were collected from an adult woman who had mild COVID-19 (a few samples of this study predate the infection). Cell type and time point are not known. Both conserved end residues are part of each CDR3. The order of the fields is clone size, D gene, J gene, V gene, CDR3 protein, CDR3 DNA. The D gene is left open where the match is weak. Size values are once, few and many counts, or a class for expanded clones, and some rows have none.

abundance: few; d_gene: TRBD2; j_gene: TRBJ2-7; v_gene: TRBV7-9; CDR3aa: CASSSSLAGGPHEQYF; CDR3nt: TGTGCCAGCAGCTCCTCTTTAGCGGGGGGGCCCCACGAGCAGTACTTC
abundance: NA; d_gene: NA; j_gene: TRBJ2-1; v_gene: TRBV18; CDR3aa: CASSSLLGLDNEQFF; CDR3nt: TGTGCCAGCTCATCACTACTGGGCCTGGACAATGAGCAGTTCTTC
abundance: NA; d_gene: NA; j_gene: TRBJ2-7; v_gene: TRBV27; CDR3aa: CASRWTASYEQYF; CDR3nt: TGTGCCAGCAGATGGACAGCCTCCTACGAGCAGTACTTC
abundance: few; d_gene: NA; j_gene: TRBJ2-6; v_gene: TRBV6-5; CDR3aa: CASSYEASISGANVLTF; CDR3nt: TGTGCCAGCAGTTACGAGGCCTCCATTTCTGGGGCCAACGTCCTGACTTTC
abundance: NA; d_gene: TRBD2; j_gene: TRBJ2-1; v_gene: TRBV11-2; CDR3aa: CASSLRLAGYEQFF; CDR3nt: TGTGCCAGCAGCTTAAGGCTAGCGGGATATGAGCAGTTCTTC
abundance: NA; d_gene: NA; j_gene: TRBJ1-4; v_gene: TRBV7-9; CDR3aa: CASSLGVRRRNEKLFF; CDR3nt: TGTGCCAGCAGCTTAGGGGTCCGGCGGAGGAATGAAAAACTGTTTTTT
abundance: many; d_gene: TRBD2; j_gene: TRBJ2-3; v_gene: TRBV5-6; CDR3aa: CASSQGLATDTQYF; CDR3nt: TGTGCCAGCAGCCAGGGACTAGCGACAGATACGCAGTATTTT
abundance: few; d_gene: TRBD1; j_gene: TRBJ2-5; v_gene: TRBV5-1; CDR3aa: CASSPGQGAMETQYF; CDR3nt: TGCGCCAGCAGCCCCGGACAGGGGGCTATGGAGACCCAGTACTTC
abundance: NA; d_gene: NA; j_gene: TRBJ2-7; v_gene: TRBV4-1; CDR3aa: CASSHPEGDEQYF; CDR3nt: TGCGCCAGCAGCCACCCGGAGGGGGACGAGCAGTACTTC
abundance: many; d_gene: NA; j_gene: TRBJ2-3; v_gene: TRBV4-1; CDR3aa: CASSFRQGTDTQYF; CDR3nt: TGCGCCAGCAGCTTTCGACAGGGCACAGATACGCAGTATTTT
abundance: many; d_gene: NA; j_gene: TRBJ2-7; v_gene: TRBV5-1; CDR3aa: CASSEGTAYEQYF; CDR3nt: TGCGCCAGCAGCGAGGGGACGGCCTACGAGCAGTACTTC
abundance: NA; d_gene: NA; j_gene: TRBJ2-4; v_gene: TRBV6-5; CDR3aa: CASSLKAGSGAKNIQYF; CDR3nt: TGTGCCAGCAGCTTAAAGGCAGGGAGTGGTGCCAAAAACATTCAGTACTTC
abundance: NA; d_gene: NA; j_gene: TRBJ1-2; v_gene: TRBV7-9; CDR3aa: CASSLAGQSFNYGYTF; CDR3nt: TGTGCCAGCAGCTTAGCAGGACAGAGTTTTAACTATGGCTACACCTTC
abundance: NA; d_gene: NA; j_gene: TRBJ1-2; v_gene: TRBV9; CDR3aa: CASSVGSNTYYGYTF; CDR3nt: TGTGCCAGCAGCGTAGGAAGTAACACGTACTATGGCTACACCTTC
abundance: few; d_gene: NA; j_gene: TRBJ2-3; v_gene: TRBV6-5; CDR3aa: CASSYFSGRSIDTQYF; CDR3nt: TGTGCCAGCAGTTACTTTTCTGGGAGAAGCATTGATACGCAGTATTTT
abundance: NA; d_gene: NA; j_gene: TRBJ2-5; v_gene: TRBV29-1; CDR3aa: CSVANTGYLGQETQYF; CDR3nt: TGCAGCGTTGCGAATACAGGGTATTTGGGGCAAGAGACCCAGTACTTC
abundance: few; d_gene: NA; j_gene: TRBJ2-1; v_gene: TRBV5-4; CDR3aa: CASSGWLAPNNEQFF; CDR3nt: TGTGCCAGCAGCGGGTGGCTAGCACCGAACAATGAGCAGTTCTTC
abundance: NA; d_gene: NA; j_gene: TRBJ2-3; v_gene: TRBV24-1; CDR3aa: CATSDASSPGTDTQYF; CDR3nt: TGTGCCACCAGTGACGCGTCTTCTCCCGGTACAGATACGCAGTATTTT
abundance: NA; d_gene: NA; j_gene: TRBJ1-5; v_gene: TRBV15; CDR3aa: CRRMGNQPQHF; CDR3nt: TGTAGGAGGATGGGCAATCAGCCCCAGCATTTT
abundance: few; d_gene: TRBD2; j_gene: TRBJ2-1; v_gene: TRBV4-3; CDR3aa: CASSQAAGGFNEQFF; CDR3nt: TGCGCCAGCAGCCAAGCAGCGGGAGGGTTCAATGAGCAGTTCTTC